This paragraph reports one T cell receptor beta chain. The source of the sample is a study of blood T cell repertoires in COVID-19. Background on the study: The study drew acute and convalescent COVID-19 samples from the United States, Italy and Spain.

This CDR3 is built from 14 residues. J was trimmed by 4 bases and V by 6 bases; bases with no gene match: 3. CDR1 is WSHSY and CDR2 is SAAADI in the germline V gene. Original processing methods: The assay estimated nucleated cells by amplifying reference gene primers. Profiled with immunoSEQ multiplex PCR; TCRdb holds only in-frame clones, not every one. D and trimming were read from the DNA, whereas the V and J calls and clone size are those reported in that table. There are over 50,000 clones in the sample; about nine tenths occur only once, and approximately 5% lies in the top ten. The sequencing input was peripheral blood. The TCR originated in a human donor in a cohort sampled during active COVID-19. The V call is TRBV10-2, the J call TRBJ2-1, with 10 nucleotides matching TRBD2. CDR3 amino acids: CASRLAGGYNEQFF. The CDR3 DNA reads TGCGCCAGCAGGTTAGCGGGGGGTTACAATGAGCAGTTCTTC.